Below, 32 T cell receptor beta chains from the same sample are listed, as sequenced in a study of blood T cell repertoires in COVID-19. Sequencing used immunoSEQ multiplex PCR; TCRdb keeps in-frame clones, though not all of them. The sample lists about 130,000 clones, about 92% seen once, with under 4.5% in the top ten. Material: peripheral blood. These receptors were obtained from a man aged 50-59 years with active COVID-19.

Only one count was recorded for this clone. The chain joins TRBV6-5 to TRBJ1-1; D not resolved. This CDR3 is built from 12 residues. The germline V gene encodes CDR1 MNHEY and CDR2 SVGAGI. Trimming left V 6 bases short and J 5 bases short, with 10 bases between. The CDR3, as DNA: TGTGCCAGCAGCAACAGCGGGACTGAAGCTTTCTTT. Translation gives CASSNSGTEAFF.

V usage is TRBV19 and J usage is TRBJ1-2; D gene unclear. Trimming shortened V by 7 bases and J by 2 bases, and 17 bases separated the two germline ends. Germline CDR1 and CDR2: LNHDA and SQIVND (reference sequence). This CDR3 region has 15 residues. As DNA, the CDR3 is TGTGCCAGTACTCCTTGGAGGGCTGAGAACTATGGCTACACCTTC. Protein sequence: CASTPWRAENYGYTF.

The V gene is TRBV18, the J gene TRBJ1-5; D remains ambiguous. The CDR3 has 15 residues. V lost 3 bases and J lost 2, with 11 bases in between. The V gene's germline CDR1 is KGHSH and CDR2 LQKENI. The CDR3 sequence is CASSPEGMRNQPQHF. For the CDR3, the DNA is TGTGCCAGCTCACCGGAGGGAATGCGCAATCAGCCCCAGCATTTT. Together with reference TRBV18 and TRBJ1-5, the CDR3 gives the full variable domain: NAGVMQNPRHLVRRRGQEARLRCSPMKGHSHVYWYRQLPEEGLKFMVYLQKENIIDESGMPKERFSAEFPKEGPSILRIQQVVRGDSAAYFCASSPEGMRNQPQHFGDGTRLSIL.

V gene TRBV3-1 (or the pseudogene TRBV3-2) combines with J gene TRBJ2-5; 9 positions agree with TRBD2. CDR3 size: 17 residues. V trimming: 1 base; J trimming: 5 bases; junction bases outside the gene matches: 11. The germline CDR1 and CDR2 sequences are LGHDT and YNNKEL (reference sequence). The CDR3 nucleotides read TGTGCCAGCAGCCAAGTTGCGGGGGGGTATCCCCGCGAGACCCAGTACTTC. Encoded protein: CASSQVAGGYPRETQYF.

This chain connects TRBV2 to TRBJ2-3; 11 nucleotides agree with TRBD1. V was clipped by 6 bases and J by 3 bases; unmatched bases: 5. The CDR3 length is 15 residues. Germline CDR1 is SNHLY and CDR2 is FYNNEI. The CDR3 reads CASSRDRGWTDTQYF. The CDR3 DNA is TGTGCCAGCAGCCGGGACAGGGGGTGGACAGATACGCAGTATTTT.

This clone has just one count. This chain uses TRBV9 with TRBJ2-5; TRBD2 agrees at 9 bases. Germline CDR1 SGDLS, CDR2 YYNGEE. Trimming cost V 1 base and J 3 bases; bases outside gene matches: 13. The CDR3 runs 18 residues. DNA for the CDR3: TGTGCCAGCAGCGTATCCCCCTATAGCGGGGGAAAAGAAGAGACCCAGTACTTC. Encoded protein: CASSVSPYSGGKEETQYF.

The J gene is TRBJ2-5, the V gene TRBV5-4; 15 nucleotides align to TRBD2. Germline lookup yields CDR1 SGHNT and CDR2 YYREEE (reference sequence). The V segment lost 4 bases and the J segment 0 bases; nucleotides outside the gene matches: 4. The CDR3 runs 17 residues. CDR3 in DNA: TGTGCCAGCAGCCCCGGACTAGCGGGGGGGAACCAAGAGACCCAGTACTTC. Residues: CASSPGLAGGNQETQYF.

The chain carries TRBV6-5 and TRBJ1-2; 10 bases map to TRBD1. Unmatched junction bases numbered 9, after V lost 6 bases and J lost 5 bases. Germline values: CDR1 MNHEY, CDR2 SVGAGI. CDR3 length: 15 amino acids. This CDR3 reads CASSRADRGLYGYTF. CDR3 coding DNA: TGTGCCAGCAGCAGGGCAGACAGGGGGCTATATGGCTACACCTTC.

Only a few counts were recorded for this clone. The V gene is TRBV6-6, the J gene TRBJ1-1; D possibly corresponds to TRBD1 (5 bases). Per the germline V gene, CDR1 is MNHNY and CDR2 is SVGAGI (reference sequence). Trimming removed 0 bases from V and 8 bases from J, with 13 bases in between. The CDR3 consists of 14 residues. The CDR3 coding sequence is TGTGCCAGCAGTTACTCTGATTCGCGGACAGAAGCTTTCTTT. This gives the protein CASSYSDSRTEAFF.

The gene calls are TRBV6-5 and TRBJ2-7, with D hard to call. Per germline, CDR1 MNHEY and CDR2 SVGAGI. The ends were cut back, 5 bases at V and 0 bases at J, with 14 bases in the middle. This CDR3 spans 15 amino acids. CDR3 region: CASSPSPVLSYEQYF. CDR3 in DNA: TGTGCCAGCAGTCCTTCTCCGGTTCTCTCCTACGAGCAGTACTTC.

This clone has a single count. V is TRBV28 and J is TRBJ2-2; 10 bases line up with TRBD1. CDR3 size: 16 residues. CDR1 MDHEN and CDR2 SYDVKM come from the germline V gene. The V gene end was trimmed by 5 bases and the J gene end by 7 bases; junction bases not matched to a gene: 10. For the CDR3, the DNA is TGTGCCAGCAGTCCGACCGGGACAGGGGCGGTCGGGGAGCTGTTTTTT. Translated: CASSPTGTGAVGELFF.

The rearrangement links TRBV5-1 to TRBJ2-7; 10 bases match TRBD1. This CDR3 contains 14 residues. CDR1 is SGHRS, CDR2 YFSETQ, per germline. The J segment lost 3 bases and the V segment lost 4 bases, leaving 4 bases of the junction unmatched. Here the CDR3 DNA reads TGCGCCAGCAGCCCCGGACAGGGGGGCTACGAGCAGTACTTC. Translating gives CASSPGQGGYEQYF.

The gene calls are TRBV10-3 and TRBJ2-7, with 8 bases lining up with TRBD1. Germline V gene sequence: CDR1 ENHRY, CDR2 SYGVKD. With V trimmed by 5 bases and J by 5 bases, 5 bases remained unmatched. The CDR3 has 13 residues. In DNA, the CDR3 is TGTGCCATCAGTACGACAGGGGATAACGAGCAGTACGTC. Its protein is CAISTTGDNEQYV.

The rearrangement links TRBV29-1 to TRBJ2-3; TRBD1 matches 9 bases. Germline V lookup: CDR1 SQVTM, CDR2 ANQGSEA. Germline trimming cut 7 bases from V and 0 bases from J; bases unmatched to any gene: 5. The length of the CDR3 is 14 residues. DNA of the CDR3: TGCAGCGCTGCACAGGGGGCTAGCACAGATACGCAGTATTTT. Translating gives CSAAQGASTDTQYF.

This chain joins TRBV5-5 and TRBJ1-4; D remains ambiguous. V was cut by 3 bases and J by 1 base, with 7 bases left in between. Germline CDR1 and CDR2: SGHKS and YYEKEE (reference sequence). The CDR3 runs 14 residues. The CDR3 DNA sequence: TGTGCCAGCAGCTCGGCGGGAACTAATGAAAAACTGTTTTTT. Translated, it gives CASSSAGTNEKLFF. The complete variable domain, with remaining parts taken from reference TRBV5-5 and TRBJ1-4, reads DAGVTQSPTHLIKTRGQQVTLRCSPISGHKSVSWYQQVLGQGPQFIFQYYEKEERGRGNFPDRFSARQFPNYSSELNVNALLLGDSALYLCASSSAGTNEKLFFGSGTQLSVL.

The genes are TRBV5-1 and TRBJ1-4; D perhaps matches TRBD1 (6 bases). Germline assignment: CDR1 SGHRS and CDR2 YFSETQ. V was trimmed by 0 bases and J by 6 bases, leaving 6 bases between them. The CDR3 consists of 13 residues. The CDR3 reads CASSLGTDEKLFF. The CDR3 coding sequence is TGCGCCAGCAGCTTGGGGACAGATGAAAAACTGTTTTTT. Full variable domain (remainder filled in from reference TRBV5-1 and TRBJ1-4): KAGVTQTPRYLIKTRGQQVTLSCSPISGHRSVSWYQQTPGQGLQFLFEYFSETQRNKGNFPGRFSGRQFSNSRSEMNVSTLELGDSALYLCASSLGTDEKLFFGSGTQLSVL.

J is TRBJ1-2 and V is TRBV3-1 (or the pseudogene TRBV3-2); D is ambiguous. CDR1 is LGHDT, CDR2 YNNKEL, per germline (reference sequence). Trimming stripped 1 base from V and 8 bases from J, with 8 bases between. The CDR3 is made up of 12 amino acids. The CDR3 here is CASSQVAQGYTF. The CDR3 DNA is TGTGCCAGCAGCCAAGTAGCCCAGGGCTACACCTTC.

The chain combines TRBV28 with TRBJ1-5, with 8 positions matching TRBD1. Unmatched junction bases numbered 9, after V lost 6 bases and J lost 5 bases. The germline gives CDR1 MDHEN, CDR2 SYDVKM. The CDR3 runs to 15 residues. The CDR3 sequence: CASSPRTGYDQPQHF. The CDR3 DNA is TGTGCCAGCAGCCCCCGGACAGGGTACGATCAGCCCCAGCATTTT.

This clone was recorded a few times. DNA for the CDR3: TGTGCCAGCAGCCTCCTAGTAGCGGGGTTTCACACAGATACGCAGTATTTT. Translating it yields CASSLLVAGFHTDTQYF. V is TRBV5-4 and J is TRBJ2-3; 8 bases are shared with TRBD2. Germline CDR1 reads SGHNT; CDR2 reads YYREEE (reference sequence). V shed 4 bases and J 2 bases; nucleotides not matched to a gene: 12. The CDR3 length is 17 residues.

The gene calls are TRBV5-1 and TRBJ2-1; 10 nucleotides line up with TRBD2. J lost 6 bases, V lost 0 bases, and 6 bases had no gene match. The CDR3 contains 16 residues. CDR1 and CDR2 from the germline V gene are SGHRS and YFSETQ. The CDR3 protein is CASSLGIAGGTNEQFF. The CDR3 nucleotides are TGCGCCAGCAGCTTGGGGATAGCGGGAGGTACCAATGAGCAGTTCTTC.

This rearrangement joins TRBV12-5 to TRBJ1-5; 10 bases are a match to TRBD1. Per germline, CDR1 LGHNT and CDR2 FRNRAP. This CDR3 contains 15 residues. Trimming removed 6 bases from V and 2 bases from J; junction bases left unmatched: 4. The CDR3 loop reads CASGPGTGGNQPQHF. The DNA of the CDR3 is TGTGCTAGTGGCCCGGGGACAGGGGGCAATCAGCCCCAGCATTTT.

The chain has TRBV21-1 and TRBJ2-2; the table's D call, TRBD2, was not checked against the DNA. TRBV21-1 corresponds to a pseudogene. The CDR3 has 14 amino acids. CDR3 protein: CASSKGVWEGELFF. The CDR3 DNA is TGTGCCAGCAGCAAAGGGGTGTGGGAGGGGGAGCTGTTTTTT.

V and J are TRBV6-5 and TRBJ2-7; 12 nucleotides align to TRBD2. V lost 6 bases to trimming and J lost 6 bases; unmatched junction nucleotides: 3. The CDR3 has 13 residues. The germline gives CDR1 MNHEY, CDR2 SVGAGI. The CDR3 reads CASRLAGGGEQYV. CDR3 bases: TGTGCCAGCAGGCTAGCGGGAGGGGGCGAGCAGTACGTC.

The gene calls are TRBV19 and TRBJ2-1, with D perhaps TRBD1 (5 bases). The CDR3 spans 13 residues. CDR1 and CDR2 from the germline V gene are LNHDA and SQIVND (reference sequence). Trimming removed 5 bases from V and 4 bases from J, with 9 bases in between. This CDR3 is CASSETAYNEQFF. In DNA form, the CDR3 reads TGTGCCAGTAGTGAGACAGCTTACAATGAGCAGTTCTTC.

The chain couples TRBV5-6 to TRBJ2-6; D is perhaps TRBD2 (6 bases). The CDR3 is 17 amino acids. Germline-derived CDR1 and CDR2 are SGHDT and YYEEEE. The germline V and J ends were trimmed by 2 bases and 0 bases, with 12 bases remaining between them. The CDR3 loop is CASSFPGLTSGANVLTF. DNA of the CDR3: TGTGCCAGCAGCTTCCCGGGACTGACCTCTGGGGCCAACGTCCTGACTTTC.

This clone came up a few times. V is TRBV10-2 and J is TRBJ2-3; the D gene is possibly TRBD2 (6 bases). This CDR3 comprises 15 residues. The V end lost 6 bases, the J end lost 2 bases, and 15 bases lay between the germline ends. The V gene's germline CDR1 is WSHSY and CDR2 SAAADI. The chain's CDR3 is CASSGTFQTTDTQYF. CDR3 bases: TGCGCCAGCAGCGGGACTTTCCAAACCACAGATACGCAGTATTTT.

CDR3 residues: CASSPGGAQGYGYTF. CDR3 in DNA: TGTGCCAGCAGCCCGGGGGGGGCCCAAGGCTATGGCTACACCTTC. V is TRBV28 and J is TRBJ1-2, with a weak D call TRBD1 (6 bases). The CDR3 extends over 15 amino acids. Germline CDR1 and CDR2: MDHEN and SYDVKM. Trimming cost V 6 bases and J 4 bases, with 18 bases left between them.

The rearrangement links TRBV18 to TRBJ1-1, with a weak D call TRBD1 (5 bases). This CDR3 has 15 amino acids. Germline CDR1 reads KGHSH; CDR2 reads LQKENI. V lost 3 bases to trimming and J lost 1 base, with 12 bases between them. As DNA, the CDR3 is TGTGCCAGCTCACCTGCTGGACATGCGAACACTGAAGCTTTCTTT. This translates into CASSPAGHANTEAFF.

The chain carries TRBV6-5 and TRBJ2-2; a possible D gene is TRBD2 (5 bases). Per the germline V gene, CDR1 is MNHEY and CDR2 is SVGAGI. The ends were cut back, 6 bases at V and 3 bases at J, with 11 bases in the middle. The CDR3 totals 14 residues. The CDR3 DNA is TGTGCCAGCAGGGTCGAGAGGGACACCGGGGAGCTGTTTTTT. Translated: CASRVERDTGELFF.

With regard to this clone: The DNA is omitted, as the CDR3 cannot be located on it reliably, and the CDR3 follows TCRdb's listing. The chain employs TRBV24-1 and TRBJ2-1; TRBD2, the D gene given by the table, was not confirmed from the DNA. CDR1 is KGHDR and CDR2 is SFDVKD in the germline V gene. Inclusive of both ends, the CDR3 amounts to 15 amino acids. The CDR3: CATSTSGGNYNEQFF.

With respect to this clone: The sample carries other DNA sequences with the same CDR3. This sequence joins TRBV9 and TRBJ2-2, with 11 bases that match TRBD2. CDR1 SGDLS and CDR2 YYNGEE come from the germline V gene. The CDR3 extends over 15 amino acids. V trimming: 0 bases; J trimming: 7 bases; junction bases outside the gene matches: 2. Here the CDR3 reads CASSVAGLAGGELFF. CDR3 sequence (DNA): TGTGCCAGCAGCGTAGCAGGACTAGCGGGCGGGGAGCTGTTTTTT.

V is TRBV11-2 and J is TRBJ1-1; D is uncertain. The CDR3 has 14 residues. V lost 5 bases and J lost 5, with 15 bases in between. The germline gives CDR1 SGHAT, CDR2 FQNNGV. The CDR3 reads CASSVGVGGTEAFF. CDR3 coding DNA: TGTGCCAGCAGCGTCGGGGTTGGTGGGACTGAAGCTTTCTTT.